This T cell receptor (beta chain) is drawn from a study of shared clonotypes between healthy human individuals. Unsorted samples relied on 80 million to 95 million PBMCs, which served as the source of genomic DNA. Data came from immunoSEQ multiplex PCR; TCRdb stores just in-frame clones and leaves some out. The sample has hundreds of thousands of clones, around three quarters seen once. Unmatched junction bases numbered 4, after V lost 6 bases and J lost 1 base. The length of the CDR3 is 15 residues. CDR1 and CDR2 from the germline V gene are SGHNT and YYREEE (reference sequence). The clonotype was recovered from a woman aged 40 to 49 in good health. Some clones in this sample may be carry-over from other donors' samples. J is TRBJ2-6 and V is TRBV5-4, with 7 bases lining up with TRBD1. The sequenced sample was PBMCs. DNA of the CDR3: TGTGCCAGCACGGGACAGAAATCTGGGGCCAACGTCCTGACTTTC. As protein: CASTGQKSGANVLTF.